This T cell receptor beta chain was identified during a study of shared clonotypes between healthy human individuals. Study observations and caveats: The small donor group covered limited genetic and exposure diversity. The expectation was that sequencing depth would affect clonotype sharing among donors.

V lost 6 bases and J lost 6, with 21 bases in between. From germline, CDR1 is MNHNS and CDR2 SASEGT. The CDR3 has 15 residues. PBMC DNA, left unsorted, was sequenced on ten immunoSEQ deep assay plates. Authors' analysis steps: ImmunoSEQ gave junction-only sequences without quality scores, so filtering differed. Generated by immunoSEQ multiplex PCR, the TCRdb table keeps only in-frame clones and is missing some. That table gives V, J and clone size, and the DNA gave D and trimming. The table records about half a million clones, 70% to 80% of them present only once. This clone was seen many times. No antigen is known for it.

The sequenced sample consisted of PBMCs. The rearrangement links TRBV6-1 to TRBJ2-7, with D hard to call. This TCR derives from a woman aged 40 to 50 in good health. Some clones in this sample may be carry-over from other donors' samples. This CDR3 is CASSPPDRVSAEQYF. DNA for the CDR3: TGTGCCAGCAGCCCCCCCGATCGGGTGTCCGCCGAGCAGTACTTC.